These 29 T cell receptor beta chains came from one sample sequenced in a study of shared clonotypes between healthy human individuals. In the naive CD8 group, cells lacked CD45RO and were positively selected for CCR7, so terminally differentiated effector memory CD45RA+ cells were left out. Only in-frame clones appear in the TCRdb table, and some are missing; sequencing was by immunoSEQ multiplex PCR. The data hold approximately 2,200,000 clones, with about 93% observed a single time. Sequenced: naive CD8+ T cells from PBMCs. These receptors originate from a young man in good health. Some clones in this sample may be carry-over from other donors' samples.

The rearrangement links TRBV11-2 to TRBJ1-1; D uncertain. Germline loops: CDR1 SGHAT, CDR2 FQNNGV. Trimming shortened V by 2 bases and J by 1 base, and 8 bases separated the two germline ends. The CDR3 covers 14 residues. CDR3 residues: CASSLFPRNTEAFF. The CDR3 DNA follows: TGTGCCAGCAGCTTATTCCCGCGGAACACTGAAGCTTTCTTT.

The V gene is TRBV4-2, the J gene TRBJ2-7; 7 nucleotides line up with TRBD1. This CDR3 has 15 residues. Per germline, CDR1 LGHNA and CDR2 YNFKEQ. V was clipped by 5 bases and J by 7 bases; unmatched bases: 14. This chain's CDR3 is CASSSRGGGGTEQYF. The CDR3 DNA sequence: TGTGCCAGCAGCTCCAGAGGGGGCGGAGGAACAGAGCAGTACTTC.

This clone was counted a single time. V is TRBV19 and J is TRBJ2-7; D may be TRBD1 (7 bases). V dropped 3 bases and J dropped 3 bases, with 15 bases sitting between them. The CDR3 is 15 residues long. Germline lookup yields CDR1 LNHDA and CDR2 SQIVND (reference sequence). The CDR3 region is CASSIGRGVVYEQYF. The CDR3 DNA reads TGTGCCAGTAGTATCGGCAGGGGGGTAGTCTACGAGCAGTACTTC.

V and J are TRBV7-9 and TRBJ2-7; D gene ambiguous. Germline V lookup: CDR1 SEHNR, CDR2 FQNEAQ (reference sequence). Trimming took 1 base from V and 6 from J, leaving 13 bases between them. This CDR3 region has 14 residues. DNA of the CDR3: TGTGCCAGCAGCTTAGATATCTCTTCGTTCGAGCAGTACTTC. The encoded protein is CASSLDISSFEQYF.

The chain is built from TRBV4-2 and TRBJ2-7; D is ambiguous. The V end was cut by 0 bases, the J end by 2 bases, with 17 bases between. Germline-derived CDR1 and CDR2 are LGHNA and YNFKEQ. CDR3 length: 17 amino acids. CDR3 loop: CASSQDPTSIPTYEQYF. Written as DNA, the CDR3 is TGTGCCAGCAGCCAAGACCCGACATCTATTCCTACCTACGAGCAGTACTTC.

This clone was seen just once. The chain is built from TRBV6-6 and TRBJ1-1, with D unclear. Deletions cut 0 bases from V and 4 bases from J, with 12 bases between. Germline CDR1 and CDR2: MNHNY and SVGAGI (reference sequence). The CDR3 runs 15 residues. The CDR3 reads CASSYSSRPGTEAFF. The DNA of the CDR3 is TGTGCCAGCAGTTACTCGAGCAGGCCGGGCACTGAAGCTTTCTTT.

This chain connects TRBV2 to TRBJ2-5; TRBD2 is a possible D gene (5 bases). Germline CDR1 reads SNHLY; CDR2 reads FYNNEI. The CDR3 length is 11 residues. V was pared by 0 bases and J by 11 bases, with 7 bases between. CDR3 region: CASSEAWEQYF. Written as DNA, the CDR3 is TGTGCCAGCAGTGAAGCGTGGGAGCAGTACTTC.

The rearrangement joins TRBV7-9 to TRBJ1-2; no definite D call. Germline V gene sequence: CDR1 SEHNR, CDR2 FQNEAQ (reference sequence). The CDR3 is made up of 15 amino acids. The V and J ends lost 2 bases and 2 bases respectively, with 12 bases between them. The CDR3 DNA reads as TGTGCCAGCAGCTTATCGACGGCGATCAACTATGGCTACACCTTC. This sequence encodes CASSLSTAINYGYTF.

This rearrangement joins TRBV7-9 to TRBJ2-7; D gene unclear. Between the trimmed V and J ends, which lost 5 bases and 2 bases, there was a span of 13 bases. This CDR3 contains 14 residues. Per the germline V gene, CDR1 is SEHNR and CDR2 is FQNEAQ (reference sequence). CDR3: CASSHSLGAYEQYF. CDR3 DNA sequence: TGTGCCAGCAGCCACTCACTTGGGGCCTACGAGCAGTACTTC.

The V and J genes are TRBV29-1 and TRBJ2-1; 10 bases align to TRBD1. CDR3 length: 14 residues. Losses at the gene ends were 5 bases for V and 7 bases for J; bases not matched to a gene: 8. From germline, CDR1 is SQVTM and CDR2 ANQGSEA. This chain's CDR3 is CSVRVGQGVNEQFF. CDR3 DNA sequence: TGCAGCGTTCGAGTAGGACAGGGGGTGAATGAGCAGTTCTTC.

This chain uses TRBV4-1 with TRBJ2-2; D perhaps matches TRBD1 (5 bases). Trimming stripped 0 bases from V and 6 bases from J, with 17 bases between. Germline CDR1 reads MGHRA; CDR2 reads YSYEKL. The CDR3 totals 17 residues. CDR3 DNA: TGCGCCAGCAGCCAAGATCCCGGCAGGGAAGGTCCCGGGGAGCTGTTTTTT. Translating gives CASSQDPGREGPGELFF.

V usage is TRBV11-2 and J usage is TRBJ1-2; D possibly corresponds to TRBD1 (5 bases). The V end lost 1 base, the J end lost 3 bases, and 12 bases lay between the germline ends. Germline CDR1 is SGHAT and CDR2 is FQNNGV. This CDR3 is built from 15 residues. This chain's CDR3 is CASSLALGEDYGYTF. The CDR3 DNA sequence: TGTGCCAGCAGCTTAGCGTTAGGGGAGGACTATGGCTACACCTTC. Drawing the rest from reference TRBV11-2 and TRBJ1-2, the complete variable domain is EAGVAQSPRYKIIEKRQSVAFWCNPISGHATLYWYQQILGQGPKLLIQFQNNGVVDDSQLPKDRFSAERLKGVDSTLKIQPAKLEDSAVYLCASSLALGEDYGYTFGSGTRLTVV.

A single count supports this clone. This chain uses TRBV5-1 with TRBJ2-1, with 9 bases identical to TRBD2. V was clipped by 0 bases and J by 2 bases; unmatched bases: 3. The CDR3 loop spans 16 amino acids. Germline CDR1 is SGHRS and CDR2 is YFSETQ. CDR3 sequence (DNA): TGCGCCAGCAGCTTGGAGGGCGGGAGGGCCTACAATGAGCAGTTCTTC. It codes for CASSLEGGRAYNEQFF.

This rearrangement joins TRBV11-2 to TRBJ2-3, with 9 bases fitting TRBD2. The germline gives CDR1 SGHAT, CDR2 FQNNGV. The CDR3 covers 14 residues. V lost 5 bases, J lost 10 bases, and 10 bases stayed unmatched. CDR3 DNA sequence: TGTGCCAGCAGCCTACCGGGACTAGCACCCCCGCAGTATTTT. Its translation is CASSLPGLAPPQYF.

About this clone: Other DNA variants within this sample encode the same CDR3. The genes are TRBV6-5 and TRBJ2-7; D may be TRBD1 (6 bases). The CDR3 consists of 13 residues. Trimming removed 2 bases from V and 4 bases from J, with 9 bases in between. From germline, CDR1 is MNHEY and CDR2 SVGAGI. In nucleotides, the CDR3 is TGTGCCAGCAGTTACGGAACAGGGTACGAGCAGTACTTC. It is translated as CASSYGTGYEQYF.

The gene calls are TRBV13 and TRBJ2-7; 7 bases map to TRBD2. The CDR3 runs to 17 residues. Looked up from germline, CDR1 is PRHDT and CDR2 is FYEKMQ (reference sequence). V lost 5 bases, J lost 0 bases, and 13 bases stayed unmatched. The CDR3 DNA reads as TGTGCCAGCAGCCCGACGCCCTCTAGCGGAGACTCCTACGAGCAGTACTTC. Translated, it gives CASSPTPSSGDSYEQYF.

This chain links TRBV2 with TRBJ2-5; D call uncertain. The CDR3 totals 14 residues. With 2 bases removed from V and 5 bases from J, the gap between germline ends came to 12 bases. Germline V gene lookup returns CDR1 SNHLY and CDR2 FYNNEI. The CDR3 DNA sequence: TGTGCCAGCAGTGAAATATCGAGTGGTGAGACCCAGTACTTC. It codes for CASSEISSGETQYF.

The chain links TRBV19 to TRBJ2-1; D gene unclear. Germline V lookup: CDR1 LNHDA, CDR2 SQIVND (reference sequence). The V gene lost 2 bases and the J gene lost 8 bases, with 7 bases spanning the gap. The CDR3 is 12 amino acids. The CDR3 DNA is TGTGCCAGTAGTATACCTTCAGATGAGCAGTTCTTC. Amino acids: CASSIPSDEQFF. Together with reference TRBV19 and TRBJ2-1, the CDR3 gives the full variable domain: DGGITQSPKYLFRKEGQNVTLSCEQNLNHDAMYWYRQDPGQGLRLIYYSQIVNDFQKGDIAEGYSVSREKKESFPLTVTSAQKNPTAFYLCASSIPSDEQFFGPGTRLTVL.

The genes are TRBV2 and TRBJ1-5; D remains ambiguous. This CDR3 region has 15 residues. The V end was cut by 3 bases, the J end by 0 bases, with 9 bases between. Germline V gene data show CDR1 as SNHLY and CDR2 as FYNNEI. The CDR3 DNA is TGTGCCAGCAGTGATAGCGGGGATAGCAATCAGCCCCAGCATTTT. It specifies CASSDSGDSNQPQHF.

The genes are TRBV7-6 and TRBJ2-3; the match to TRBD2 covers 14 bases. Germline CDR1 SGHVS, CDR2 FNYEAQ. The CDR3 extends over 17 amino acids. The V gene end was trimmed by 5 bases and the J gene end by 4 bases; junction bases not matched to a gene: 8. The CDR3 spells CASSARTSGRKADTQYF. The CDR3 region has the DNA TGTGCCAGCAGCGCTAGGACTAGCGGGAGGAAAGCAGATACGCAGTATTTT.

The rearrangement links TRBV2 to TRBJ2-7; the D gene could be TRBD1 or TRBD2 (5 bases each). The length of the CDR3 is 14 residues. Trimming shortened V by 4 bases and J by 4 bases, and 14 bases separated the two germline ends. From germline, CDR1 is SNHLY and CDR2 FYNNEI. The CDR3: CASSAEGWYYEQYF. CDR3 nucleotide sequence: TGTGCCAGCAGTGCAGAGGGGTGGTATTACGAGCAGTACTTC.

This chain uses TRBV11-2 with TRBJ2-7, with D perhaps matching TRBD2 (5 bases). This CDR3 comprises 15 residues. The V end was cut by 1 base, the J end by 5 bases, with 15 bases between. Germline CDR1 SGHAT, CDR2 FQNNGV. The CDR3 is CASSLGRRIRDEQYF. The CDR3 DNA sequence: TGTGCCAGCAGCTTAGGGAGGCGGATCCGCGACGAGCAGTACTTC.

This clone was counted a few times. The sample holds other DNA sequences that translate to the same CDR3. DNA of the CDR3: TGTGCCAGCAGCCCCCAGGGCAGCTACGAGCAGTACTTC. It codes for CASSPQGSYEQYF. The chain employs TRBV27 and TRBJ2-7; D is possibly TRBD1 (5 bases). The V gene's germline CDR1 is MNHEY and CDR2 SMNVEV (reference sequence). Trimming cost V 6 bases and J 3 bases, with 12 bases left between them. There are 13 residues in the CDR3.

This chain links TRBV25-1 with TRBJ2-1, with 11 bases matching TRBD2. V shed 1 base and J 0 bases; nucleotides not matched to a gene: 5. Germline assignment: CDR1 MGHDK and CDR2 SYGVNS. The length of the CDR3 is 18 residues. The DNA for the CDR3 is TGTGCCAGCAGTGAATCCACACTAGCGGGGGCCTCCTACAATGAGCAGTTCTTC. This codes for CASSESTLAGASYNEQFF.

In the case of this clone: The final CDR3 position lacks the conserved phenylalanine or tryptophan, pointing to a likely read error. The DNA is left out, because the CDR3 cannot be placed on it with certainty; the CDR3 is given as TCRdb lists it. The chain employs TRBV28 and TRBJ2-7; the tabulated D call, TRBD1, remains unverified against the DNA. The CDR3 adds up to 11 amino acids, both ends counted. Germline CDR1 is MDHEN and CDR2 is SYDVKM. The CDR3 reads CASSFYRTGTG.

The chain couples TRBV28 to TRBJ2-1; D not certain. Germline V gene sequence: CDR1 MDHEN, CDR2 SYDVKM. Trimming removed 2 bases at V and 2 bases at J, with 19 bases between. This CDR3 region has 18 residues. Here the CDR3 DNA reads TGTGCCAGCAGTTTACCCCTGGTAAAGGTTATCGCCTACAATGAGCAGTTCTTC. Translating gives CASSLPLVKVIAYNEQFF. Supplemented by reference TRBV28 and TRBJ2-1, the full variable domain reads DVKVTQSSRYLVKRTGEKVFLECVQDMDHENMFWYRQDPGLGLRLIYFSYDVKMKEKGDIPEGYSVSREKKERFSLILESASTNQTSMYLCASSLPLVKVIAYNEQFFGPGTRLTVL.

The rearrangement uses TRBV11-2 and TRBJ2-3; unclear D gene. V was pared by 2 bases and J by 4 bases, with 13 bases between. Germline-derived CDR1 and CDR2 are SGHAT and FQNNGV. This CDR3 region has 15 residues. The DNA of the CDR3 is TGTGCCAGCAGCTTAAACGACTTCGTATCAGATACGCAGTATTTT. It yields the protein CASSLNDFVSDTQYF.

V is TRBV20-1 and J is TRBJ2-1; D gene unclear. CDR3 length: 11 residues. V was pared by 8 bases and J by 5 bases, with 10 bases between. CDR1 is DFQATT and CDR2 is SNEGSKA in the germline V gene (reference sequence). CDR3 coding DNA: TGCAGTCCAGACCCCAACAATGAGCAGTTCTTC. The encoded protein is CSPDPNNEQFF.

The CDR3 loop reads CASSLVPGDYGYTF. The DNA for the CDR3 is TGTGCCAGCAGCTTAGTGCCCGGGGACTATGGCTACACCTTC. This rearrangement joins TRBV11-2 to TRBJ1-2; no clear D gene. The germline V gene has CDR1 SGHAT and CDR2 FQNNGV. V dropped 1 base and J dropped 3 bases, with 9 bases sitting between them. The CDR3 has 14 amino acids.